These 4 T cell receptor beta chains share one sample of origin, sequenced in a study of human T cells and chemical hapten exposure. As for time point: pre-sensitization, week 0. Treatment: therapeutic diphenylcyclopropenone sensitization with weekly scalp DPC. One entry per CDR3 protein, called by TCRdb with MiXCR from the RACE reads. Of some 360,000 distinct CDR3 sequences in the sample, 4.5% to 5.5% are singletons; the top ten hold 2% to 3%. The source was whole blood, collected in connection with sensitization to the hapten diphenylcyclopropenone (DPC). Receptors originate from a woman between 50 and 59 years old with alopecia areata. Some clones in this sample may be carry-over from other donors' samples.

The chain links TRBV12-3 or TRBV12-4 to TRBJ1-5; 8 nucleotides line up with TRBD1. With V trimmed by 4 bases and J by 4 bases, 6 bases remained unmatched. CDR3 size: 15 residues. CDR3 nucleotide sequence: TGTGCCAGCAGTTCCGGACAGGGCCCTAATCAGCCCCAGCATTTT. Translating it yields CASSSGQGPNQPQHF.

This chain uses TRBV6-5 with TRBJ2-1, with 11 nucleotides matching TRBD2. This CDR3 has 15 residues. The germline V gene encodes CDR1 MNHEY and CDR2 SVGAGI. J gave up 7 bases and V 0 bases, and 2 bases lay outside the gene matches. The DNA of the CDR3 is TGTGCCAGCAGTTACTCTCTAGCGGGGGGAAATGAGCAGTTCTTC. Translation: CASSYSLAGGNEQFF.

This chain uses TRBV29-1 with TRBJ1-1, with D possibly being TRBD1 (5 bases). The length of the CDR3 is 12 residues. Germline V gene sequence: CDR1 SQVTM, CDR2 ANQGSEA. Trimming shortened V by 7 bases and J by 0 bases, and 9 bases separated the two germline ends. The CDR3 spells CSGRQLNTEAFF. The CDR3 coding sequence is TGCAGCGGGAGACAGTTGAACACTGAAGCTTTCTTT.

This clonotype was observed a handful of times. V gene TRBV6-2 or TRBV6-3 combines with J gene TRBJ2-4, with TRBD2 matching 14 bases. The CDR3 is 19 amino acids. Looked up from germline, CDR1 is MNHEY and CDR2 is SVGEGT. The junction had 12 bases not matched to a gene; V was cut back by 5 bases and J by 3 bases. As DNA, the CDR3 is TGTGCCAGCAGTCCGGGGACTAGCGGGAGTTTGTTCGGCAAAAACATTCAGTACTTC. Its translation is CASSPGTSGSLFGKNIQYF.